This T cell receptor beta chain was identified during a study of response to subunit inactivated influenza vaccine. Germline V CDR1 and CDR2: SEHNR, FQNEAQ (reference sequence). With V trimmed by 5 bases and J by 3 bases, 6 bases remained unmatched. This CDR3 has 15 residues. Using its own MiXCR run on the RT-PCR reads, TCRdb lists one record per CDR3 protein. This sample has approximately 500,000 distinct CDR3 sequences, with approximately 13% found just once. This clonotype came up a few times. Its antigen is unidentified. Study-level points and caveats: With each seasonal influenza vaccination, the authors suggested, few new T cells are recruited.

The rearrangement uses TRBV7-9 and TRBJ2-7; 11 bases fit TRBD2. Sequenced here: PBMCs from blood, sampled 35 to 45 days after vaccination. This TCR derives from a man aged 45-65 years who received an inactivated influenza vaccine. Here the CDR3 reads CASSPWTSGLYEQYF. CDR3 DNA sequence: TGTGCCAGCAGCCCCTGGACTAGCGGGCTCTACGAGCAGTACTTC.